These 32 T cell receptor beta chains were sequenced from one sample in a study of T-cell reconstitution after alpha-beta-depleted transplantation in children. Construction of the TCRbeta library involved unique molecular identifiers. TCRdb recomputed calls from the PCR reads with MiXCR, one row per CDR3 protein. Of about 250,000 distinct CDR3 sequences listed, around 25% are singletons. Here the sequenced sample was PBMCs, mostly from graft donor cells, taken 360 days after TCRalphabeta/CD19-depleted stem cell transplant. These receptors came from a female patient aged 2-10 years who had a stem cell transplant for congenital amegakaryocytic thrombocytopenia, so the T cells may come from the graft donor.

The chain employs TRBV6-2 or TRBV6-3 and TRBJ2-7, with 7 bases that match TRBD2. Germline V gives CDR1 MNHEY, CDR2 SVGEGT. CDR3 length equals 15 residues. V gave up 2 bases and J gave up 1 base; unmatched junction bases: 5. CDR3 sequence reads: CASSYSLAVSYEQYF. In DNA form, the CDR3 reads TGTGCCAGCAGTTACAGTCTAGCGGTTTCCTACGAGCAGTACTTC.

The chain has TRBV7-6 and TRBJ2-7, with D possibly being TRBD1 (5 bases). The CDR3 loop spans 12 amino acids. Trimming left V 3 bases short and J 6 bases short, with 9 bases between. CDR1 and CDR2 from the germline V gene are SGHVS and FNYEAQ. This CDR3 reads CASSLPQGEQYF. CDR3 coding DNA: TGTGCCAGCAGCTTGCCCCAGGGCGAGCAGTACTTC.

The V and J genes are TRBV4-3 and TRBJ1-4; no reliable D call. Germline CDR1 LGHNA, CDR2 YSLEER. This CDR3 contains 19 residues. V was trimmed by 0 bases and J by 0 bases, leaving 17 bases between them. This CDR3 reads CASSQDGWQEGTTNEKLFF. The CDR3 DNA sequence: TGCGCCAGCAGCCAAGACGGGTGGCAGGAGGGAACAACTAATGAAAAACTGTTTTTT.

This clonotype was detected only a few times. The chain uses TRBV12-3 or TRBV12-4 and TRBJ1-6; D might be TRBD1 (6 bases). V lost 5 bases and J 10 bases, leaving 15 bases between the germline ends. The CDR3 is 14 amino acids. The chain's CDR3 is CASSQEVRGSPLHF. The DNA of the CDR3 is TGTGCCAGCAGTCAGGAGGTCAGGGGCTCACCCCTCCACTTT.

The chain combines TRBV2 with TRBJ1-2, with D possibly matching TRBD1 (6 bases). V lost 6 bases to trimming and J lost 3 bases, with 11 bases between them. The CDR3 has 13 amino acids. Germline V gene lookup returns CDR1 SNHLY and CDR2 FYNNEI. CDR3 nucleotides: TGTGCCAGCAGGGACAGAAACGACTATGGCTACACCTTC. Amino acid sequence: CASRDRNDYGYTF.

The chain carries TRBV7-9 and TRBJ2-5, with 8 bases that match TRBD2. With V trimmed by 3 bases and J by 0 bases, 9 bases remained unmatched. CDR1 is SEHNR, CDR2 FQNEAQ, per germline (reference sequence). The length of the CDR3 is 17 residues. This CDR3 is CASSFPLSGENQETQYF. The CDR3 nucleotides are TGTGCCAGCAGCTTCCCCCTTAGCGGGGAAAACCAAGAGACCCAGTACTTC. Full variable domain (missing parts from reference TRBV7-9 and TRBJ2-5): DTGVSQNPRHKITKRGQNVTFRCDPISEHNRLYWYRQTLGQGPEFLTYFQNEAQLEKSRLLSDRFSAERPKGSFSTLEIQRTEQGDSAMYLCASSFPLSGENQETQYFGPGTRLLVL.

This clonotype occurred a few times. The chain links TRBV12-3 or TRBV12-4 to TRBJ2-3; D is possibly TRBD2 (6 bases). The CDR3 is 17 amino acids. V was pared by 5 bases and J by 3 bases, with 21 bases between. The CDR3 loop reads CASSLQPGVAVTDTQYF. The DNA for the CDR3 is TGTGCCAGCAGTCTTCAACCGGGGGTAGCGGTAACAGATACGCAGTATTTT.

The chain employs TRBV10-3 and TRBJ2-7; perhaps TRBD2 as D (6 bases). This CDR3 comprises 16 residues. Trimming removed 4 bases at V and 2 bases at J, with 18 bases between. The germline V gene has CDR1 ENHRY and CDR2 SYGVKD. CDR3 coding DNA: TGTGCCATCAGTGTTGCGGGCGGGGTAGGCCCCTACGAGCAGTACTTC. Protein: CAISVAGGVGPYEQYF.

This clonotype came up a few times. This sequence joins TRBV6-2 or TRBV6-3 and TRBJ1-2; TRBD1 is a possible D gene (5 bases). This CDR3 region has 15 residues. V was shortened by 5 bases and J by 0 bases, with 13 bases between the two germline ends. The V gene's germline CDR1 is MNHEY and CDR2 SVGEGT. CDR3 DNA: TGTGCCAGCAGTCAACCTAAGACAGCTAACTATGGCTACACCTTC. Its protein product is CASSQPKTANYGYTF.

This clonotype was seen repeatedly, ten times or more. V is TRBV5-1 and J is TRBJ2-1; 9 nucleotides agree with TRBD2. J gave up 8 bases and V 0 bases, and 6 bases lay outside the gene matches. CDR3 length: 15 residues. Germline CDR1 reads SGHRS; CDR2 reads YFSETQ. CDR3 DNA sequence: TGCGCCAGCAGCTTGGAGGCGGGGGGGCCATATGAGCAGTTCTTC. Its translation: CASSLEAGGPYEQFF.

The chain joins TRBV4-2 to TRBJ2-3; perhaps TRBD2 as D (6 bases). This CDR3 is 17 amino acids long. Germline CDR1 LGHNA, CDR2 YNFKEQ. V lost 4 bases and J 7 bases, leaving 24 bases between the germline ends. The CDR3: CASSPGMLTGGGHTQYF. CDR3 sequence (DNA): TGTGCCAGCAGCCCGGGGATGCTGACTGGAGGAGGGCATACGCAGTATTTT.

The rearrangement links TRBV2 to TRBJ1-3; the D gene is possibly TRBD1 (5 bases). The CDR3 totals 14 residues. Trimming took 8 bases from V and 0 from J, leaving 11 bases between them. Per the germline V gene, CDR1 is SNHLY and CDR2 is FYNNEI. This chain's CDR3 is CASSIGGSGNTIYF. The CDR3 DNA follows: TGTGCCAGCTCGATCGGGGGCTCTGGAAACACCATATATTTT. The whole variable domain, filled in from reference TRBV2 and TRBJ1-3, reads EPEVTQTPSHQVTQMGQEVILRCVPISNHLYFYWYRQILGQKVEFLVSFYNNEISEKSEIFDDQFSVERPDGSNFTLKIRSTKLEDSAMYFCASSIGGSGNTIYFGEGSWLTVV.

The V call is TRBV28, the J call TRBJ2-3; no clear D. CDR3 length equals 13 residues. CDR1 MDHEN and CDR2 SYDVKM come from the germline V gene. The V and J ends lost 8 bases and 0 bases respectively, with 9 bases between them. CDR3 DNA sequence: TGTGCCAGCCGGCCGGAAAGCACAGATACGCAGTATTTT. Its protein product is CASRPESTDTQYF.

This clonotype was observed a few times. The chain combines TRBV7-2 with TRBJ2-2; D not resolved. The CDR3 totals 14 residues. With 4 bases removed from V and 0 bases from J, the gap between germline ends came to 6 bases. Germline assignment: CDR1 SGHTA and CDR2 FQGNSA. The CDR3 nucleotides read TGTGCCAGCAGCTGGAACACGAACACCGGGGAGCTGTTTTTT. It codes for CASSWNTNTGELFF. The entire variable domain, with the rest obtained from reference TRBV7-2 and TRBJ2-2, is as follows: GAGVSQSPSNKVTEKGKDVELRCDPISGHTALYWYRQSLGQGLEFLIYFQGNSAPDKSGLPSDRFSAERTGGSVSTLTIQRTQQEDSAVYLCASSWNTNTGELFFGEGSRLTVL.

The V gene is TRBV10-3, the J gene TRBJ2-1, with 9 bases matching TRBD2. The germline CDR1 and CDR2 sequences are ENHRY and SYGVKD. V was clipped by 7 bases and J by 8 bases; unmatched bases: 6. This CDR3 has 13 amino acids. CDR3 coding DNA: TGTGCCATCACGCCTAGCGGGGACCATGAGCAGTTCTTC. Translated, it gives CAITPSGDHEQFF.

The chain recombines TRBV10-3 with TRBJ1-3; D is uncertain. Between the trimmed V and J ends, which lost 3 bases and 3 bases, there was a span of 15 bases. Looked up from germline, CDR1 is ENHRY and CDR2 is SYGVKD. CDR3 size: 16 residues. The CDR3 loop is CAISDFGKRVGNTIYF. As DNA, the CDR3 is TGTGCCATCAGTGATTTCGGAAAGAGGGTTGGAAACACCATATATTTT.

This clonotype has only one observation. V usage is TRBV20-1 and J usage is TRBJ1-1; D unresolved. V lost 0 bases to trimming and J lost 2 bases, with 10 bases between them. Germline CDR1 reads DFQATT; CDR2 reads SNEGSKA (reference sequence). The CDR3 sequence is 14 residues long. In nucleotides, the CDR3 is TGCAGTGCTAGAGATGTTTATCGAAACACTGAAGCTTTCTTT. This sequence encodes CSARDVYRNTEAFF.

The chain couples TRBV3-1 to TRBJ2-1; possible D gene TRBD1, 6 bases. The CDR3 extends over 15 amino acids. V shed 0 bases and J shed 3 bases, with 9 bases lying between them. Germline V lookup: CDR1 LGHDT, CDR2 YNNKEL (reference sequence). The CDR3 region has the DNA TGTGCCAGCAGCCAAGATGAGGGGGTCTACAATGAGCAGTTCTTC. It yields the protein CASSQDEGVYNEQFF.

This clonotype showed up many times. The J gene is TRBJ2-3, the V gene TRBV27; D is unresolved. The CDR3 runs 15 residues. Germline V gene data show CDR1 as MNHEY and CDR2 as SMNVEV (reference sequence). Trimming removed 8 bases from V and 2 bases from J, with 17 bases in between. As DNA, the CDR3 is TGTGCCAGCTTTCCCGGAAGGTCATTCACAGATACGCAGTATTTT. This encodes CASFPGRSFTDTQYF.

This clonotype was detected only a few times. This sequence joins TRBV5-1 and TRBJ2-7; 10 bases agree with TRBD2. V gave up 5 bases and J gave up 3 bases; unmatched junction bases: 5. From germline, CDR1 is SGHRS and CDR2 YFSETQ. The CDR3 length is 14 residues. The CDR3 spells CASRTGTSDYEQYF. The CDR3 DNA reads TGCGCCAGCAGAACCGGGACTAGCGACTACGAGCAGTACTTC.

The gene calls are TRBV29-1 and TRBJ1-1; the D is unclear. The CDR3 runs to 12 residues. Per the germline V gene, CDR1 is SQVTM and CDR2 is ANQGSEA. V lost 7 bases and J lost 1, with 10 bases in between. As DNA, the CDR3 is TGCAGCGGAACTCTAGGGAACACTGAAGCTTTCTTT. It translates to CSGTLGNTEAFF.

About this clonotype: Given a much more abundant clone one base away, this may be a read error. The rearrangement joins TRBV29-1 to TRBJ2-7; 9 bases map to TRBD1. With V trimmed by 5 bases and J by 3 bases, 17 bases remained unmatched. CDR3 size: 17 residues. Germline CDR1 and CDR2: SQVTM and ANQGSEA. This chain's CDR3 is CSVPSEGTGPMCYEQYF. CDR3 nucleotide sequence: TGCAGCGTTCCTTCTGAAGGGACAGGGCCTATGTGCTACGAGCAGTACTTC.

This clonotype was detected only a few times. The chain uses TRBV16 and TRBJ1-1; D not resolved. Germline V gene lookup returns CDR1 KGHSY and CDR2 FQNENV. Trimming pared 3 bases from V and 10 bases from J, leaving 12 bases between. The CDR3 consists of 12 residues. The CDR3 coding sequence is TGTGCCAGCAGCCAGAACAGTCCCGGAGCTTTCTTT. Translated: CASSQNSPGAFF.

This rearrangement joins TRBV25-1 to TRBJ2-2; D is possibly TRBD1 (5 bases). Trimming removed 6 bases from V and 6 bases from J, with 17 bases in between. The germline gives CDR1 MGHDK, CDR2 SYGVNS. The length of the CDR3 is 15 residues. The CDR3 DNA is TGTGCCAGCAGGTTTTTGAGGACAAGTTCCGGGGAGCTGTTTTTT. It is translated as CASRFLRTSSGELFF.

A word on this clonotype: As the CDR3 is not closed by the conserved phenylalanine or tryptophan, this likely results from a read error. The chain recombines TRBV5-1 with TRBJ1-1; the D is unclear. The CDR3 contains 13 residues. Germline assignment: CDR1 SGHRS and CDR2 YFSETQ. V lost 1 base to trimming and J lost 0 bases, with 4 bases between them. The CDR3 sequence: CASSLQLNTEAFV. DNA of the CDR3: TGCGCCAGCAGCTTGCAATTGAACACTGAAGCTTTCGTT.

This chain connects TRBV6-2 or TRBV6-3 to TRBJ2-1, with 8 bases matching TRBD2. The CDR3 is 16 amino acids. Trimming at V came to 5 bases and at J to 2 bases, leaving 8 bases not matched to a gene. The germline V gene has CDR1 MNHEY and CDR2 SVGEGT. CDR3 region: CASSALAGGTYNEQFF. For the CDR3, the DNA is TGTGCCAGCAGTGCCCTAGCGGGCGGGACCTACAATGAGCAGTTCTTC.

CDR3 coding DNA: TGCAGTGCTAGAGGAGGGGGGGGTAGCACAGATACGCAGTATTTT. It translates to CSARGGGGSTDTQYF. The V gene is TRBV20-1, the J gene TRBJ2-3, with D maybe TRBD2 (7 bases). V was shortened by 1 base and J by 0 bases, with 11 bases between the two germline ends. Germline CDR1 reads DFQATT; CDR2 reads SNEGSKA (reference sequence). CDR3 length equals 15 residues.

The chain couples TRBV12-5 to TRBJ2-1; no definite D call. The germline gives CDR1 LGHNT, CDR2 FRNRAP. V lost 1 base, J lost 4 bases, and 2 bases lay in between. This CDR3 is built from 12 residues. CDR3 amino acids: CASGLEYNEQFF. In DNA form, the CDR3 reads TGTGCTAGTGGTTTGGAATACAATGAGCAGTTCTTC.

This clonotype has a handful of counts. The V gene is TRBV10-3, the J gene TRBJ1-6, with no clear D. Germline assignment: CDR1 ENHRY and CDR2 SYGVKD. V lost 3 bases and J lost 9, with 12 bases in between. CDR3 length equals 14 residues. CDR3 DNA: TGTGCCATCAGTGAACGCCCTTTCGGTTCACCCCTCCACTTT. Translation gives CAISERPFGSPLHF.

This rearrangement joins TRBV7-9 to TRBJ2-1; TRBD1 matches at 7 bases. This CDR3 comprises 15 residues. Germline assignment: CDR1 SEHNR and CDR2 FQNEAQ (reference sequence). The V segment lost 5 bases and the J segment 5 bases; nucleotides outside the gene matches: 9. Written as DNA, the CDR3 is TGTGCCAGCAGCCCACAGGGGTGGGTAGACAATGAGCAGTTCTTC. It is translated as CASSPQGWVDNEQFF. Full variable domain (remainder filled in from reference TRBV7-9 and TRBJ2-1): DTGVSQNPRHKITKRGQNVTFRCDPISEHNRLYWYRQTLGQGPEFLTYFQNEAQLEKSRLLSDRFSAERPKGSFSTLEIQRTEQGDSAMYLCASSPQGWVDNEQFFGPGTRLTVL.

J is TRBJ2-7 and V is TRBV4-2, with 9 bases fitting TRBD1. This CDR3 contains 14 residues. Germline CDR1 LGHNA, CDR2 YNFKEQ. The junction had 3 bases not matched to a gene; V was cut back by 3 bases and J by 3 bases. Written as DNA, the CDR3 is TGTGCCAGCAGCCACTACAGGGGGCTCTACGAGCAGTACTTC. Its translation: CASSHYRGLYEQYF.

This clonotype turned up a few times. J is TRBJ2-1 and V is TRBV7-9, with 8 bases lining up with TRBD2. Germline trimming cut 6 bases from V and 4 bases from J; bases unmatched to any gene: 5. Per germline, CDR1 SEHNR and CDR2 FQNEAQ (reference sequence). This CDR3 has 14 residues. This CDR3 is CASRETSAYNEQFF. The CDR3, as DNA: TGTGCCAGCAGGGAGACTAGCGCGTACAATGAGCAGTTCTTC.